Presented here are 6 T cell receptor beta chains from one specimen sequenced in a study of T cell responses to AZD1222 COVID-19 vaccine. The repertoire was sequenced with immunoSEQ multiplex PCR; TCRdb's copy has only in-frame clones and lacks some. This table has some 280,000 clones, approximately 94% appearing once. Sequences were derived from peripheral blood, sampled 28 days after the second AZD1222 dose. These receptors all come from an adult who received the AZD1222 COVID-19 vaccine.

The gene calls are TRBV6-2 or TRBV6-3 and TRBJ2-2; weak D call: TRBD1 (6 bases). Germline-derived CDR1 and CDR2 are MNHEY and SVGEGT. This CDR3 has 16 amino acids. The germline V and J ends were trimmed by 4 bases and 6 bases, with 18 bases remaining between them. The CDR3: CASSSPTPGVAGELFF. The CDR3, as DNA: TGTGCCAGCAGTTCCCCGACTCCAGGGGTGGCCGGGGAGCTGTTTTTT.

V gene TRBV7-2 combines with J gene TRBJ2-7, with D perhaps matching TRBD1 or TRBD2 (5 bases each). Looked up from germline, CDR1 is SGHTA and CDR2 is FQGNSA. The CDR3 extends over 14 amino acids. The V end lost 6 bases, the J end lost 1 base, and 13 bases lay between the germline ends. The CDR3 DNA reads as TGTGCCAGCAGGCCCGGGACCGCATCCTACGAGCAGTACTTC. This gives the protein CASRPGTASYEQYF. The entire variable domain, with the rest obtained from reference TRBV7-2 and TRBJ2-7, is as follows: GAGVSQSPSNKVTEKGKDVELRCDPISGHTALYWYRQSLGQGLEFLIYFQGNSAPDKSGLPSDRFSAERTGGSVSTLTIQRTQQEDSAVYLCASRPGTASYEQYFGPGTRLTVT.

The rearrangement joins TRBV5-1 to TRBJ2-7; 7 bases agree with TRBD1. After removal of 2 bases from V and 0 bases from J, the junction contained 5 bases not matched to a gene. Germline CDR1 SGHRS, CDR2 YFSETQ. This CDR3 contains 15 residues. CDR3 loop: CASSLEGQLSYEQYF. For the CDR3, the DNA is TGCGCCAGCAGCTTAGAGGGACAGCTCTCCTACGAGCAGTACTTC. The full variable domain, rest sourced from reference TRBV5-1 and TRBJ2-7, is KAGVTQTPRYLIKTRGQQVTLSCSPISGHRSVSWYQQTPGQGLQFLFEYFSETQRNKGNFPGRFSGRQFSNSRSEMNVSTLELGDSALYLCASSLEGQLSYEQYFGPGTRLTVT.

The V and J genes are TRBV12-3 or TRBV12-4 and TRBJ1-5; tentatively, D is TRBD1 (5 bases). This CDR3 is 13 amino acids long. V was clipped by 4 bases and J by 9 bases, with 13 bases between them. The chain's CDR3 is CASSYRDEGPQHF. CDR3 bases: TGTGCCAGCAGTTATCGGGACGAAGGGCCCCAGCATTTT.

The chain carries TRBV9 and TRBJ1-4; 8 bases agree with TRBD1. Germline values: CDR1 SGDLS, CDR2 YYNGEE. CDR3 length: 15 residues. After removal of 0 bases from V and 6 bases from J, the junction contained 4 bases not matched to a gene. CDR3 loop: CASSVGTGGDEKLFF. CDR3 DNA sequence: TGTGCCAGCAGCGTAGGCACAGGGGGTGATGAAAAACTGTTTTTT.

This clone was seen only once. The chain combines TRBV6-1 with TRBJ2-7; 15 bases are shared with TRBD2. The germline gives CDR1 MNHNS, CDR2 SASEGT. With V trimmed by 1 base and J by 0 bases, 7 bases remained unmatched. CDR3 length: 19 amino acids. DNA for the CDR3: TGTGCCAGCAGTGAAGGGACTAGCGGGAGGGCCAGAAGCTCCTACGAGCAGTACTTC. It codes for CASSEGTSGRARSSYEQYF.